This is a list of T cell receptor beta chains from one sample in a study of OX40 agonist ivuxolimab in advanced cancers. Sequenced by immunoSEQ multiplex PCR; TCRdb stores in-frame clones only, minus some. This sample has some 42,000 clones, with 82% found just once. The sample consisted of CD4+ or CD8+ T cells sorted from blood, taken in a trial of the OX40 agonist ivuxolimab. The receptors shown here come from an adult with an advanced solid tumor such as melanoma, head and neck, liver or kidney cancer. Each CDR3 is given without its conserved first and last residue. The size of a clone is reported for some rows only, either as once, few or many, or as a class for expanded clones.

ASSPWDTHEQY	once	TRBV7-7	TRBJ2-7
ASTPGGGNEQF	NA	TRBV28	TRBJ2-1
ASSQELAGVGEQF	NA	TRBV4-3	TRBJ2-1
ASSLTGFNEQF	once	TRBV7-2	TRBJ2-1
ASKDRGAYEQY	NA	TRBV4-2	TRBJ2-7
ASQTGRGSQPQH	NA	TRBV19	TRBJ1-5
ATDPGQGLGYT	NA	TRBV15	TRBJ1-2
ASSLTGGNTGELF	few	TRBV19	TRBJ2-2
ASSSGETQY	few	TRBV11-3	TRBJ2-5
ASSLYERGGQETQY	NA	TRBV27	TRBJ2-5
ASSESWTGMGGYT	once	TRBV2	TRBJ1-2
ASSLNRGHEQF	NA	TRBV7-3	TRBJ2-1
ASSPDLTAPPDTQY	few	TRBV7-2	TRBJ2-3
ASSLVTSGYEQY	NA	TRBV11-2	TRBJ2-7
ASSGRGANEKLF	NA	TRBV2	TRBJ1-4
ASSLDLVGANTEAF	NA	TRBV7-3	TRBJ1-1
ASSQDGAGNLKY	NA	TRBV4-1	TRBJ2-7
ASSLYTEAF	once	TRBV5-8	TRBJ1-1
ASSILTEGQDTQY	NA	TRBV19	TRBJ2-3
ASREGGDTQY	NA	TRBV6-5	TRBJ2-3
ASSWATSRPLH	NA	TRBV6-1	TRBJ1-6
ASSPTGPRNQPQH	NA	TRBV7-9	TRBJ1-5
ASSLAPGAEQY	NA	TRBV7-7	TRBJ2-7
ASSAYQETQY	NA	TRBV5-1	TRBJ2-5
ASSQQGTQETQY	NA	TRBV14	TRBJ2-5
ASSSYNEQF	NA	TRBV5-6	TRBJ2-1
AISESGGINSPLH	NA	TRBV10-3	TRBJ1-6
ASSGPGYGYT	NA	TRBV19	TRBJ1-2
ASSELQGAGNTIY	NA	TRBV6-1	TRBJ1-3
ASSLSRGGGVADTQY	NA	TRBV5-4	TRBJ2-3
ASSQTDGGNSPLH	NA	TRBV18	TRBJ1-6
SAPPEEIGYNEQF	NA	TRBV29-1	TRBJ2-1
ASSLSLGVGTGELF	NA	TRBV27	TRBJ2-2
ASSPLEGSYNEQF	NA	TRBV11-2	TRBJ2-1
ASSLHSGPNTGELF	NA	TRBV7-9	TRBJ2-2
ASSYSLGEDNSPLH	NA	TRBV6-5	TRBJ1-6
ASSGPGGGSSGANVLT	once	TRBV6-1	TRBJ2-6
ASSPGTAGRDYGYT	NA	TRBV7-2	TRBJ1-2
AQGTGLTGELF	NA	TRBV6-1	TRBJ2-2
ASSPQSGANYGYT	NA	TRBV18	TRBJ1-2
SVEEGAYEQY	few	TRBV29-1	TRBJ2-7
ASSITLQDYYGYT	few	TRBV7-9	TRBJ1-2
ASSPDNYGYT	NA	TRBV18	TRBJ1-2
ASSQTSGRTDTQY	once	TRBV7-9	TRBJ2-3
ASGVDRGKHIQY	NA	TRBV21-1	TRBJ2-4
ASSLGAIPGELF	NA	TRBV5-4	TRBJ2-2
ASSLTVDRGNIQY	NA	TRBV7-9	TRBJ2-4
ASSLDNSNQPQH	medium-sized	TRBV2	TRBJ1-5
ASSLSTGGNTGELF	NA	TRBV28	TRBJ2-2